These T cell receptor beta chains were read from a single sample in a study of blood T cell repertoires in COVID-19. Generated by immunoSEQ multiplex PCR, the TCRdb table keeps only in-frame clones and is missing some. The sample carries 250,000 to 350,000 clones, about four fifths recorded once. The sequenced sample was peripheral blood. These receptors all come from a human donor with COVID-19, enrolled during active disease. The donor label of this sample is uncertain. CDR3s include the opening cysteine and the closing phenylalanine or tryptophan. The order of the fields is clone size, J gene, V gene, D gene, CDR3 protein, CDR3 DNA. A D gene is named only where the DNA matches it firmly. For some rows the clone size is stated as once, few or many, or as a class when expanded; others skip it.

- | TRBJ2-7 | TRBV7-2 | - | CASSFPAGSSYEQYF | TGTGCCAGCAGCTTCCCAGCGGGCAGCTCCTACGAGCAGTACTTC
- | TRBJ2-4 | TRBV5-5 | TRBD2 | CASSWGREGIQYF | TGTGCCAGCAGTTGGGGCAGGGAGGGCATTCAGTACTTC
once | TRBJ1-4 | TRBV28 | - | CASSSHRLGSEKLFF | TGTGCCAGCAGTTCCCACAGGTTGGGATCTGAAAAACTGTTTTTT
- | TRBJ2-1 | TRBV4-3 | - | CASSPTPSYNEQFF | TGCGCCAGCAGCCCCACCCCCAGCTACAATGAGCAGTTCTTC
- | TRBJ1-1 | TRBV6-5 | - | CASMEHREAFF | TGTGCCAGCATGGAGCACAGGGAAGCTTTCTTT
- | TRBJ2-1 | TRBV5-1 | TRBD2 | CASSQPGASGRFYEQFF | TGCGCCAGCAGCCAACCGGGAGCTAGCGGGAGATTCTATGAGCAGTTCTTC
- | TRBJ1-2 | TRBV5-1 | - | CASSLTTGQAEGYTF | TGCGCCAGCAGCTTGACCACAGGGCAAGCGGAGGGCTACACCTTC
few | TRBJ1-2 | TRBV9 | TRBD1 | CASSLQGFTGYTF | TGTGCCAGCAGCCTACAGGGGTTTACTGGCTACACCTTC
- | TRBJ2-1 | TRBV3-1/TRBV3-2 | TRBD2 | CASSPSSGSSYEQFF | TGTGCCAGCAGCCCCTCTAGCGGGAGTAGCTATGAGCAGTTCTTC
- | TRBJ2-2 | TRBV10-3 | TRBD2 | CAISRTSGEGTGELFF | TGTGCCATCAGCCGGACTAGCGGAGAGGGCACCGGGGAGCTGTTTTTT
- | TRBJ1-2 | TRBV18 | - | CASSPNQGGYGYTF | TGTGCCAGCTCACCGAATCAGGGAGGCTATGGCTACACCTTC
- | TRBJ2-3 | TRBV29-1 | - | CSVQTDTQYF | TGCAGCGTTCAAACAGATACGCAGTATTTT
few | TRBJ1-2 | TRBV6-1 | - | CASSEAGHQPTYGYTF | TGTGCCAGCAGTGAAGCGGGACACCAACCGACCTATGGCTACACCTTC
- | TRBJ2-5 | TRBV5-1 | TRBD2 | CASSLGIAGGFQETQYF | TGCGCCAGCAGCTTGGGAATAGCGGGAGGTTTTCAAGAGACCCAGTACTTC
- | TRBJ1-1 | TRBV9 | - | CASSVLPDRRRNTEAFF | TGTGCCAGCAGCGTCCTTCCCGACAGACGCAGGAACACTGAAGCTTTCTTT
few | TRBJ2-3 | TRBV3-1/TRBV3-2 | - | CASSQDPGASTDTQYF | TGTGCCAGCAGCCAAGATCCAGGGGCAAGCACAGATACGCAGTATTTT
- | TRBJ2-2 | TRBV11-2 | - | CASSLASGGTGELFF | TGTGCCAGCAGCTTAGCCTCCGGGGGCACCGGGGAGCTGTTTTTT
- | TRBJ2-5 | TRBV5-4 | - | CASSLFDSASPSGETQYF | TGTGCCAGCAGCTTATTCGACAGCGCCTCTCCGAGCGGGGAGACCCAGTACTTC
- | TRBJ2-3 | TRBV28 | TRBD1 | CASSFQTGGMDTQYF | TGTGCCAGCAGTTTCCAGACAGGGGGGATGGATACGCAGTATTTT
- | TRBJ1-1 | TRBV28 | TRBD1 | CASTGGYTEAFF | TGTGCCAGCACAGGGGGCTACACTGAAGCTTTCTTT
- | TRBJ1-2 | TRBV19 | TRBD1 | CASSMTGVYAYGYTF | TGTGCCAGTAGTATGACAGGGGTATACGCCTATGGCTACACCTTC
- | TRBJ2-3 | TRBV9 | TRBD2 | CASSLKAALAGGADTQYF | TGTGCCAGCAGCCTTAAAGCGGCACTAGCGGGAGGAGCAGATACGCAGTATTTT
- | TRBJ2-2 | TRBV18 | - | CASSPGRNTGELFF | TGTGCCAGCTCACCAGGCCGGAACACCGGGGAGCTGTTTTTT
- | TRBJ1-4 | TRBV7-9 | TRBD1 | CASSFAGTGGFSANEKLFF | TGTGCCAGCAGCTTCGCCGGGACAGGGGGTTTTTCGGCTAATGAAAAACTGTTTTTT
- | TRBJ2-1 | TRBV7-3 | TRBD2 | CASDPGLAIYNEQFF | TGTGCCAGCGACCCTGGACTAGCGATCTACAATGAGCAGTTCTTC
- | TRBJ2-7 | TRBV20-1 | - | CSARAGYEQYF | TGCAGTGCTAGAGCCGGGTACGAGCAGTACTTC
once | TRBJ2-5 | TRBV6-5 | - | CASTPVLAGETQYF | TGTGCCAGCACCCCGGTGCTAGCTGGCGAGACCCAGTACTTC
- | TRBJ2-7 | TRBV5-1 | - | CASSLDRGEQYF | TGCGCCAGCAGCTTGGACCGGGGCGAGCAGTACTTC
- | TRBJ1-2 | TRBV7-2 | TRBD1 | CASSLTPGTGGVGGYTF | TGTGCCAGCAGCTTGACCCCCGGGACAGGGGGAGTAGGTGGCTACACCTTC
- | TRBJ1-2 | TRBV9 | TRBD1 | CASSAGQGPGDYGYTF | TGTGCCAGCAGCGCCGGACAGGGGCCCGGTGACTATGGCTACACCTTC
- | TRBJ2-3 | TRBV24-1 | TRBD1 | CATSDVQGAGTDTQYF | TGTGCCACCAGTGATGTACAGGGGGCGGGCACAGATACGCAGTATTTT
- | TRBJ2-7 | TRBV29-1 | TRBD2 | CSVEDRTSGTYEQYF | TGCAGCGTTGAAGACCGGACTAGCGGAACCTACGAGCAGTACTTC
- | TRBJ2-7 | TRBV3-1/TRBV3-2 | - | CASSQDWATEQYF | TGTGCCAGCAGCCAAGACTGGGCTACGGAGCAGTACTTC
- | TRBJ2-7 | TRBV27 | - | CASSLSFGADYEQYF | TGTGCCAGCAGTTTATCATTCGGAGCCGACTACGAGCAGTACTTC
- | TRBJ2-1 | TRBV3-1/TRBV3-2 | TRBD2 | CASSPGASGYNEQFF | TGTGCCAGCAGCCCTGGGGCTAGCGGGTACAATGAGCAGTTCTTC
- | TRBJ1-2 | TRBV30 | - | CAWSPRTAASLGGYTF | TGTGCCTGGAGTCCCCGGACAGCCGCCTCCCTTGGGGGCTACACCTTC
- | TRBJ2-3 | TRBV10-3 | TRBD2 | CAISESPGRETDTQYF | TGTGCCATCAGTGAGTCACCAGGGCGGGAGACAGATACGCAGTATTTT
- | TRBJ1-1 | TRBV27 | - | CASSLGGSNTEAFF | TGTGCCAGCAGTTTGGGGGGTTCGAACACTGAAGCTTTCTTT
- | TRBJ2-7 | TRBV6-1 | - | CASSEMQGEQYF | TGTGCCAGCAGTGAAATGCAGGGCGAGCAGTACTTC
- | TRBJ2-3 | TRBV27 | TRBD2 | CASSSPGGVAGADTQYF | TGTGCCAGCAGTTCCCCCGGGGGGGTAGCGGGAGCCGATACGCAGTATTTT
once | TRBJ2-2 | TRBV6-6 | - | CASSYSAGGELFF | TGTGCCAGCAGTTACTCAGCCGGCGGGGAGCTGTTTTTT
- | TRBJ1-2 | TRBV10-3 | TRBD1 | CAIRRQGGNYGYTF | TGTGCCATCAGACGACAGGGGGGTAACTATGGCTACACCTTC
- | TRBJ2-5 | TRBV3-1/TRBV3-2 | TRBD2 | CASSQGPSGRQETQYF | TGTGCCAGCAGCCAAGGCCCTAGCGGGAGGCAAGAGACCCAGTACTTC
- | TRBJ2-7 | TRBV5-1 | TRBD2 | CASSLMTSGFYYEQYF | TGCGCCAGCAGCTTGATGACTAGCGGTTTTTACTACGAGCAGTACTTC
- | TRBJ2-1 | TRBV19 | TRBD2 | CASSPGLAGYNEQFF | TGTGCCAGTAGCCCCGGGCTAGCGGGGTACAATGAGCAGTTCTTC
- | TRBJ1-5 | TRBV6-2/TRBV6-3 | TRBD1 | CASSSTGGGQPQHF | TGTGCCAGCAGCTCAACAGGGGGCGGTCAGCCCCAGCATTTT
- | TRBJ1-3 | TRBV9 | - | CASSEFSQGSGNTIYF | TGTGCCAGCAGCGAATTTTCTCAGGGCTCTGGAAACACCATATATTTT
- | TRBJ1-1 | TRBV5-1 | TRBD1 | CASSYSAGTGGNTEAFF | TGCGCCAGCAGCTACTCCGCCGGGACAGGGGGTAACACTGAAGCTTTCTTT
- | TRBJ2-5 | TRBV3-1/TRBV3-2 | - | CASSQGGRRGQETQYF | TGTGCCAGCAGCCAAGGGGGGCGAAGAGGCCAAGAGACCCAGTACTTC
- | TRBJ1-2 | TRBV5-8 | - | CASSLGSTGLYGYTF | TGTGCCAGCAGTTTGGGGTCCACAGGGCTCTATGGCTACACCTTC
- | TRBJ2-7 | TRBV29-1 | TRBD1 | CSVEGRGHEQYF | TGCAGCGTTGAGGGCAGGGGGCACGAGCAGTACTTC
- | TRBJ2-7 | TRBV18 | TRBD1 | CASSRAQGDEQYF | TGTGCCAGCTCCCGCGCCCAGGGGGACGAGCAGTACTTC